This T cell receptor (beta chain) was captured in a study of STAT3 mutations in large granular lymphocyte leukemia. Trimming cost V 3 bases and J 4 bases; bases outside gene matches: 5. Germline V gene data show CDR1 as SEHNR and CDR2 as FQNEAQ (reference sequence). This CDR3 comprises 14 residues. With regard to this clone: Its antigen is unknown.

Method: immunoSEQ multiplex PCR; TCRdb's copy keeps in-frame clones and lacks some. In the table there are more than 25,000 clones, approximately 80% of which are singletons. Study results and limitations: In T-cell large granular lymphocyte leukemia, about half of patients showed multiple immunodominant subclonotypes.

Sequencing was carried out using peripheral blood mononuclear cells. The J gene is TRBJ2-7, the V gene TRBV7-9; 8 nucleotides agree with TRBD1. The TCR was taken from a woman in her 50s with T-cell large granular lymphocyte leukemia. Some clones in this sample may be carry-over from other donors' samples. The CDR3 nucleotides are TGTGCCAGCAGCTTCGGGACAGGCCTATACGAGCAGTACTTC. Its protein product is CASSFGTGLYEQYF.